The entry below describes one T cell receptor (beta chain). This entry comes from a study of CD8 T cells in Susac syndrome. The RNA, roughly 0.45 to 1 ug, was put through reverse transcription using random hexamers. TCRdb fed the immunoSEQ multiplex PCR reads into MiXCR, producing one record per CDR3 protein. The sample has about 430,000 distinct CDR3 sequences; 75% to 90% are singletons. The clonotype originates from a human donor with multiple sclerosis. Specimen: CD8+ T cells from PBMCs.

The DNA for the CDR3 is TGTGCCAGCAGTTTCCCCCGGGACAGGGTAACGGACAATGAGCAGTTCTTC. It translates to CASSFPRDRVTDNEQFF. The chain is built from TRBV28 and TRBJ2-1; 9 bases are shared with TRBD1. Germline CDR1 is MDHEN and CDR2 is SYDVKM. The CDR3 extends over 17 amino acids. V lost 3 bases, J lost 5 bases, and 11 bases stayed unmatched.